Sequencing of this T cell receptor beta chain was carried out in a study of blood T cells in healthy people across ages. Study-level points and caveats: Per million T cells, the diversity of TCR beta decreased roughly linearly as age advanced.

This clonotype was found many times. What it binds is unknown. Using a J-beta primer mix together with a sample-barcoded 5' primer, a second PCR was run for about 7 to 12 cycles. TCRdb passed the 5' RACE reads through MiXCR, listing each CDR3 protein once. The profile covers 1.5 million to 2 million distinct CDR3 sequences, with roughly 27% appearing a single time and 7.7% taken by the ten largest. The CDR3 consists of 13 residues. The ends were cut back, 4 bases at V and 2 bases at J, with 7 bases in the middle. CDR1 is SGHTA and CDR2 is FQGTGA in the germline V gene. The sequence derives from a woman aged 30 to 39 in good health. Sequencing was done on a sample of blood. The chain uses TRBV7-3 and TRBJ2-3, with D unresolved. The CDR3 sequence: CASSSDPTDTQYF. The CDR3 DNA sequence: TGTGCCAGCAGCTCGGACCCCACAGATACGCAGTATTTT.